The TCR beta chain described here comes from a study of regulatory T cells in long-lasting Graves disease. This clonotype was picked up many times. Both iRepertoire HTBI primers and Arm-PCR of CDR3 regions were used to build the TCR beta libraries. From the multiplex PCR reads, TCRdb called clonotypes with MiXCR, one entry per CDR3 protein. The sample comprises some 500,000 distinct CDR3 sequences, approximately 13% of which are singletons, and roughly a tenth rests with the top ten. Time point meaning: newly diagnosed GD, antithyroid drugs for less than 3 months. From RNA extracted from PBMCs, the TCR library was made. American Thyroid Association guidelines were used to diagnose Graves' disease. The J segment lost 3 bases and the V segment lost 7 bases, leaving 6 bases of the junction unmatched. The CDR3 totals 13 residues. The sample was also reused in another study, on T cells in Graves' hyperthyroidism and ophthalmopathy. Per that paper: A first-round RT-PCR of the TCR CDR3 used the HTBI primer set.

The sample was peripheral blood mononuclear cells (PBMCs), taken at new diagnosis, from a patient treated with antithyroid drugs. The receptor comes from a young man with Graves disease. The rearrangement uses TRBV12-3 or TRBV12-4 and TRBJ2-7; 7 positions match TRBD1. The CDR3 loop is CASTETGSYEQYF. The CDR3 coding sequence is TGTGCCAGCACCGAGACAGGGAGCTACGAGCAGTACTTC.